What follows are 26 T cell receptor beta chains derived from one specimen sequenced in a study of cytomegalovirus exposure and HLA in healthy donors. Both 60 Vbeta primers and 13 Jbeta primers went into the PCR. The repertoire was sequenced with immunoSEQ multiplex PCR; TCRdb's copy has only in-frame clones and lacks some. The sample lists 100,000 to 150,000 clones; 74% were seen once. The sample was PBMCs. The receptors were sampled from a man in his forties in good health and CMV-seropositive.

This clone was observed a handful of times. J is TRBJ2-1 and V is TRBV7-8, with a possible D match to TRBD2 (6 bases). Per the germline V gene, CDR1 is SGHVS and CDR2 is FQNEAQ. V lost 7 bases and J lost 3, with 19 bases in between. The CDR3 contains 16 residues. The CDR3 nucleotides are TGTGCCAGCACCCAGCGTCCGGGAGTCGGCTACAATGAGCAGTTCTTC. Its protein is CASTQRPGVGYNEQFF.

The chain uses TRBV6-5 and TRBJ1-2, with D possibly matching TRBD1 (6 bases). The V end lost 6 bases, the J end lost 6 bases, and 17 bases lay between the germline ends. In germline, CDR1 is MNHEY, CDR2 SVGAGI. There are 14 residues in the CDR3. DNA of the CDR3: TGTGCCAGCAGGCCTCCAACAGGGAGTCATGGCTACACCTTC. This gives the protein CASRPPTGSHGYTF.

The V and J genes are TRBV19 and TRBJ1-5; 7 nucleotides align to TRBD1. The CDR3 covers 16 residues. Germline CDR1 and CDR2: LNHDA and SQIVND (reference sequence). Trimming removed 6 bases from V and 4 bases from J; junction bases left unmatched: 12. CDR3 sequence (DNA): TGTGCCAGTAGCCTTCGACAGGGTAGTTTTAATCAGCCCCAGCATTTT. Protein sequence: CASSLRQGSFNQPQHF.

This chain joins TRBV27 and TRBJ1-1; maybe TRBD1 (5 bases). The CDR3 loop spans 14 amino acids. Germline V gene sequence: CDR1 MNHEY, CDR2 SMNVEV (reference sequence). Trimming took 1 base from V and 6 from J, leaving 12 bases between them. The CDR3 region has the DNA TGTGCCAGCAGTTTATTTAAGGGGTTCGCTGAAGCTTTCTTT. It yields the protein CASSLFKGFAEAFF.

J is TRBJ2-5 and V is TRBV7-9, with 7 bases that match TRBD2. V lost 5 bases and J lost 4; bases outside the gene matches: 7. Germline lookup yields CDR1 SEHNR and CDR2 FQNEAQ (reference sequence). CDR3 length: 14 residues. Written as DNA, the CDR3 is TGTGCCAGCAGCCCGCTGCGGGAGCTAGAGACCCAGTACTTC. As protein: CASSPLRELETQYF. The variable domain in full, completed from reference TRBV7-9 and TRBJ2-5, reads DTGVSQNPRHKITKRGQNVTFRCDPISEHNRLYWYRQTLGQGPEFLTYFQNEAQLEKSRLLSDRFSAERPKGSFSTLEIQRTEQGDSAMYLCASSPLRELETQYFGPGTRLLVL.

The chain is built from TRBV19 and TRBJ2-2; D may be TRBD2 (6 bases). Looked up from germline, CDR1 is LNHDA and CDR2 is SQIVND (reference sequence). This CDR3 is built from 15 residues. V was clipped by 5 bases and J by 2 bases, with 12 bases between them. The CDR3 loop reads CASSEPGLNTGELFF. The CDR3 DNA reads TGTGCCAGTAGTGAACCGGGACTTAACACCGGGGAGCTGTTTTTT.

The J gene is TRBJ2-2, the V gene TRBV5-1; 7 nucleotides match TRBD2. The CDR3 totals 15 residues. V lost 6 bases and J lost 0; bases outside the gene matches: 5. CDR1 and CDR2 from the germline V gene are SGHRS and YFSETQ. CDR3 in amino acids: CASTLGGANTGELFF. CDR3 nucleotide sequence: TGCGCCAGCACCCTGGGGGGGGCGAACACCGGGGAGCTGTTTTTT.

This clone occurred a few times. CDR3 DNA: TGTGCCAGCAGTACAGGGTTGGGTCAGCCCCAGCATTTT. It is translated as CASSTGLGQPQHF. This chain connects TRBV6-1 to TRBJ1-5; TRBD1 might be the D (6 bases). This CDR3 is 13 amino acids long. The V end lost 5 bases, the J end lost 6 bases, and 11 bases lay between the germline ends. CDR1 and CDR2 from the germline V gene are MNHNS and SASEGT.

The sample holds one count of this clone. The chain carries TRBV5-4 and TRBJ2-5; D call uncertain. Germline V gene data show CDR1 as SGHNT and CDR2 as YYREEE (reference sequence). V was clipped by 2 bases and J by 1 base, with 6 bases between them. This CDR3 has 13 residues. This CDR3 is CASSLQPQETQYF. The CDR3 DNA follows: TGTGCCAGCAGCTTACAGCCCCAAGAGACCCAGTACTTC.

This sequence joins TRBV11-2 and TRBJ1-1, with D perhaps matching TRBD1 (5 bases). The CDR3 extends over 14 amino acids. From germline, CDR1 is SGHAT and CDR2 FQNNGV. Trimming shortened V by 5 bases and J by 1 base, and 11 bases separated the two germline ends. The CDR3 coding sequence is TGTGCCAGCAGCCTCAGCGGGGGGAACACTGAAGCTTTCTTT. Protein sequence: CASSLSGGNTEAFF.

This chain connects TRBV5-1 to TRBJ1-4; D not resolved. V was shortened by 0 bases and J by 4 bases, with 7 bases between the two germline ends. Germline CDR1 SGHRS, CDR2 YFSETQ. The CDR3 consists of 14 residues. CDR3 protein: CASSLAAGNEKLFF. CDR3 DNA sequence: TGCGCCAGCAGCTTGGCCGCGGGTAATGAAAAACTGTTTTTT.

This chain joins TRBV5-5 and TRBJ1-5, with unresolved D. Per germline, CDR1 SGHKS and CDR2 YYEKEE (reference sequence). Trimming shortened V by 0 bases and J by 0 bases, and 10 bases separated the two germline ends. This CDR3 spans 16 amino acids. The CDR3, as DNA: TGTGCCAGCAGCTTGGCCCCGGGTCCTAGCAATCAGCCCCAGCATTTT. It translates to CASSLAPGPSNQPQHF.

The V and J genes are TRBV6-4 and TRBJ1-1, with TRBD1 as a possible D gene (6 bases). The CDR3 has 15 residues. Germline V gene lookup returns CDR1 MRHNA and CDR2 SNTAGT. Trimming removed 7 bases from V and 1 base from J, with 16 bases in between. CDR3 protein: CASTQNRAGNTEAFF. CDR3 nucleotides: TGTGCCAGCACCCAAAACAGGGCTGGGAACACTGAAGCTTTCTTT.

The chain is built from TRBV27 and TRBJ2-6; TRBD1 agrees at 10 bases. V was pared by 10 bases and J by 4 bases, with 13 bases of the junction left unmatched. The germline V gene encodes CDR1 MNHEY and CDR2 SMNVEV (reference sequence). The CDR3 consists of 17 residues. The CDR3 sequence: CATRGTGAFRGANVLTF. The CDR3 nucleotides read TGTGCCACCAGGGGGACAGGGGCCTTCCGGGGGGCCAACGTCCTGACTTTC.

The chain is built from TRBV5-8 and TRBJ1-1; D remains ambiguous. The length of the CDR3 is 16 residues. CDR1 SGHTS and CDR2 YDEGEE come from the germline V gene. V was cut by 4 bases and J by 0 bases, with 16 bases left in between. The DNA for the CDR3 is TGTGCCAGCAGCCCGGGGATAGGTTTCATGAACACTGAAGCTTTCTTT. Its protein product is CASSPGIGFMNTEAFF.

The chain links TRBV19 to TRBJ1-1; perhaps TRBD1 as D (5 bases). CDR1 and CDR2 (germline): LNHDA, SQIVND (reference sequence). The CDR3 contains 12 residues. V was trimmed by 9 bases and J by 8 bases, leaving 16 bases between them. The CDR3 DNA reads TGTGCCAGCAACCCCGGGGGTTTGGAAGCTTTCTTT. Translating it yields CASNPGGLEAFF.

The chain links TRBV6-4 to TRBJ1-5, with 10 nucleotides matching TRBD1. Per germline, CDR1 MRHNA and CDR2 SNTAGT. The trim removed 4 bases at V and 6 bases at J, leaving 9 bases unmatched. This CDR3 comprises 16 residues. CDR3 loop: CASSACGGTGVQPQHF. In nucleotides, the CDR3 is TGTGCCAGCAGTGCCTGCGGCGGGACAGGGGTTCAGCCCCAGCATTTT.

The chain combines TRBV5-1 with TRBJ1-1; no clear D. This CDR3 has 13 amino acids. Trimming shortened V by 0 bases and J by 8 bases, and 11 bases separated the two germline ends. Germline CDR1 SGHRS, CDR2 YFSETQ. CDR3 sequence reads: CASSLGGSSEAFF. The CDR3 DNA follows: TGCGCCAGCAGCTTGGGCGGGAGTTCGGAAGCTTTCTTT.

The genes are TRBV7-2 and TRBJ2-2, with TRBD1 identical over 8 bases. CDR3 length: 16 amino acids. Losses at the gene ends were 5 bases for V and 4 bases for J; bases not matched to a gene: 9. CDR1 and CDR2 from the germline V gene are SGHTA and FQGNSA. The CDR3 nucleotides are TGTGCCAGCAGCACTGCAGGGGGCAGTAGCACCGGGGAGCTGTTTTTT. It specifies CASSTAGGSSTGELFF.

The chain recombines TRBV5-1 with TRBJ2-7; D perhaps matches TRBD2 (6 bases). The V end was cut by 0 bases, the J end by 4 bases, with 20 bases between. The CDR3 has 17 residues. Germline lookup yields CDR1 SGHRS and CDR2 YFSETQ. The CDR3: CASSLVGTPETVYEQYF. The CDR3 DNA reads as TGCGCCAGCAGCTTGGTGGGGACTCCAGAAACAGTTTACGAGCAGTACTTC. Looking up the rest from reference TRBV5-1 and TRBJ2-7 gives the full variable domain: KAGVTQTPRYLIKTRGQQVTLSCSPISGHRSVSWYQQTPGQGLQFLFEYFSETQRNKGNFPGRFSGRQFSNSRSEMNVSTLELGDSALYLCASSLVGTPETVYEQYFGPGTRLTVT.

The chain combines TRBV29-1 with TRBJ2-7; D unclear. Per the germline V gene, CDR1 is SQVTM and CDR2 is ANQGSEA. This CDR3 spans 12 amino acids. The V and J ends lost 3 bases and 1 base respectively, with 7 bases between them. The CDR3 region has the DNA TGCAGCGTTGAGGCGGAGTCCTACGAGCAGTACTTC. Translated, it gives CSVEAESYEQYF.

The chain joins TRBV9 to TRBJ2-1; D unresolved. The germline V and J ends were trimmed by 1 base and 10 bases, with 12 bases remaining between them. This CDR3 comprises 13 residues. Germline assignment: CDR1 SGDLS and CDR2 YYNGEE. DNA of the CDR3: TGTGCCAGCAGCGTATTGGAGAGAGAGGAGCAGTTCTTC. Its protein is CASSVLEREEQFF.

This clone was recorded once. This sequence joins TRBV7-3 and TRBJ2-5; TRBD1 might be the D (7 bases). CDR1 and CDR2 (germline): SGHTA, FQGTGA. The CDR3 sequence is 14 residues long. V was cut by 5 bases and J by 4 bases, with 14 bases left in between. The CDR3 bases are TGTGCCAGCAGCCCGACAGGGAGGATAGAGACCCAGTACTTC. Its translation: CASSPTGRIETQYF.

The V and J genes are TRBV6-6 and TRBJ2-1, with 11 bases identical to TRBD2. CDR3 length: 16 amino acids. The germline gives CDR1 MNHNY, CDR2 SVGAGI (reference sequence). With V trimmed by 6 bases and J by 0 bases, 4 bases remained unmatched. The CDR3 protein is CASRDGLAGSYNEQFF. The CDR3, as DNA: TGTGCCAGCAGGGACGGACTAGCGGGCTCCTACAATGAGCAGTTCTTC.

This clone appeared a few times. The CDR3 nucleotides are TGTGCCATCAGTGACCTTCCCTCCTACGAGCAGTACTTC. Protein sequence: CAISDLPSYEQYF. This rearrangement joins TRBV10-3 to TRBJ2-7; D remains ambiguous. Trimming removed 3 bases from V and 0 bases from J, with 6 bases in between. CDR1 is ENHRY and CDR2 is SYGVKD in the germline V gene. The CDR3 spans 13 residues.

The chain recombines TRBV5-1 with TRBJ2-3; the match to TRBD2 covers 8 bases. The CDR3 runs to 17 residues. CDR1 SGHRS and CDR2 YFSETQ come from the germline V gene. V lost 1 base, J lost 0 bases, and 7 bases stayed unmatched. CDR3 nucleotides: TGCGCCAGCAGCTTGTTAGCGGTAGCGGGGAGCACAGATACGCAGTATTTT. This codes for CASSLLAVAGSTDTQYF.